Presented here are 7 T cell receptor beta chains from one specimen sequenced in a study of molecular identifiers for immune sequencing clone quantification. One entry per CDR3 protein, called by TCRdb with MiXCR from the PCR reads. The sample lists some 320,000 distinct CDR3 sequences; about 20% were seen once. Sequenced input: naive CD8+ T cells from blood, with Jurkat cell RNA spiked in. The sample's subset: FACS-sorted CD8+CD4-CCR7+CD45RA+ naive T cells. Source of these receptors: a human donor in good health. Some libraries in this study had Jurkat cell RNA spiked in.

The CDR3 DNA follows: TGTGCCACCTCGGGGGTGTCGAGCCAGCAGTTCTTC. It is translated as CATSGVSSQQFF. The chain uses TRBV24-1 and TRBJ2-1; TRBD2 might be the D (6 bases). The length of the CDR3 is 12 residues. V was cut by 9 bases and J by 11 bases, with 16 bases left in between. The germline V gene encodes CDR1 KGHDR and CDR2 SFDVKD.

This clonotype was seen only once. This clone may be a read error of a much larger clone one base away. This sequence joins TRBV12-3 or TRBV12-4 and TRBJ2-7, with D possibly matching TRBD2 (5 bases). This CDR3 is 13 amino acids long. DNA for the CDR3: TGTGCCAGCAGTTTGAAGAGCGGAAACGAGCGGTACTTC. As protein: CASSLKSGNERYF.

This clonotype was picked up many times. V usage is TRBV12-3 or TRBV12-4 and J usage is TRBJ1-1; D call uncertain. CDR3 length: 14 amino acids. V was trimmed by 2 bases and J by 3 bases, leaving 10 bases between them. In DNA, the CDR3 is TGTGCCAGCAGTTTATCCGCAGAGGACACTGAAGCTTTCTTT. Encoded protein: CASSLSAEDTEAFF.

This clonotype showed up many times. The rearrangement joins TRBV14 to TRBJ1-1, with D uncertain. The V and J ends lost 6 bases and 2 bases respectively, with 13 bases between them. There are 14 residues in the CDR3. The germline V gene has CDR1 SGHDN and CDR2 FVKESK. DNA of the CDR3: TGTGCCAGCAGGCCCCTGTTTCCTAACACTGAAGCTTTCTTT. This encodes CASRPLFPNTEAFF.

This clonotype has a count of ten or more. The rearrangement links TRBV7-6 to TRBJ2-5; D call uncertain. Between the trimmed V and J ends, which lost 5 bases and 5 bases, there was a span of 9 bases. CDR3 size: 12 residues. Germline CDR1 reads SGHVS; CDR2 reads FNYEAQ. CDR3 sequence reads: CASSTATETQYF. The CDR3 region has the DNA TGTGCCAGCAGCACCGCGACGGAGACCCAGTACTTC.

Many counts were recorded for this clonotype. V is TRBV6-5 and J is TRBJ2-7; 7 positions match TRBD1. Trimming cost V 2 bases and J 6 bases; bases outside gene matches: 10. Per the germline V gene, CDR1 is MNHEY and CDR2 is SVGAGI. This CDR3 contains 15 residues. CDR3 protein: CASSYTTGSTREQYF. The DNA of the CDR3 is TGTGCCAGCAGTTACACGACAGGGTCGACCCGCGAGCAGTACTTC.

Notes on this clonotype: A much larger clone lies one base from this, so it may be a read error. The J gene is TRBJ1-1, the V gene TRBV7-9; D gene unclear. CDR3 length equals 13 residues. CDR1 is SEHNR and CDR2 is FQNEAQ in the germline V gene (reference sequence). Here the CDR3 reads CASSLGGITEACF. CDR3 bases: TGTGCCAGCAGCTTGGGAGGGATCACTGAAGCTTGCTTT.